This T cell receptor beta chain was retrieved from a study of blood T cell repertoires in COVID-19. Study details: Sites in the United States, Italy and Spain provided acute and convalescent COVID-19 samples. Sources were T cells, B-cell-depleted T cells, or PBMCs; the material itself was cDNA or gDNA.

Deletions cut 2 bases from V and 2 bases from J, with 8 bases between. This CDR3 is 14 amino acids long. Germline V gene data show CDR1 as SGDLS and CDR2 as YYNGEE. Methods used by the authors: Cell counts per sample came from amplifying reference gene primers. Some clones are missing from TCRdb's copy, which holds only in-frame ones; the method was immunoSEQ multiplex PCR. V and J calls and clone size come straight from that table; D and trimming were deduced from the DNA. This sample yields about 250,000 clones, of which about 82% are seen a single time; roughly 6.2% belongs to the top ten. While infection was still active, Seattle patients were enrolled and then followed longitudinally.

The sequencing input was peripheral blood. The source is a woman aged 80 or over with COVID-19, enrolled during active disease. This chain connects TRBV9 to TRBJ1-5; no definite D call. Written as DNA, the CDR3 is TGTGCCAGCAGCGTTGGGCAGGGCAATCAGCCCCAGCATTTT. Its translation: CASSVGQGNQPQHF.